This T cell receptor (beta chain) is drawn from a study of identical twins. The donors were all healthy and Caucasian. One entry per CDR3 protein, called by TCRdb with MiXCR from the 5' RACE reads. The data contain hundreds of thousands of distinct CDR3 sequences, about 12% of them singletons. As to this clonotype: Its target is not known.

The germline V gene encodes CDR1 SGDLS and CDR2 YYNGEE. With 0 bases removed from V and 3 bases from J, the gap between germline ends came to 13 bases. The CDR3 extends over 15 amino acids. The study's findings and limits: For out-of-frame alpha sequences shared by twins, low generation probability was in excess. Zero-insertion findings could be partly confounded by invariant cells (MAIT and iNKT cells). With abundant cord blood beta clonotypes, insertions were fewer; memory repertoires showed no such pattern.

In addition, the sample was reused for a study of yellow fever vaccine responses in identical twins.

The receptor was derived from a young woman in good health. The specimen was PBMCs. The gene calls are TRBV9 and TRBJ2-7, with D unclear. CDR3 residues: CASSVAPAQDYEQYF. CDR3 nucleotides: TGTGCCAGCAGCGTAGCGCCAGCGCAGGACTACGAGCAGTACTTC.